Detailed here is one T cell receptor beta chain. Its antigen remains unknown. Random hexamers were used to reverse transcribe about 0.5 to 1 ug of RNA. The amplification used immunoSEQ multiplex PCR on TCR beta CDR3; it spanned 54 Vbeta and 13 Jbeta. TCRdb re-derived calls from the immunoSEQ multiplex PCR reads in MiXCR, one entry per CDR3 protein. Among approximately 70,000 distinct CDR3 sequences listed, roughly 95% were seen once. This sample stems from a study of CD8 T cells in Susac syndrome. Broader study findings: As the study acknowledged, the number of individuals in its TCR sequencing and HLA analysis was relatively small.

V was cut by 6 bases and J by 2 bases, with 12 bases left in between. This CDR3 spans 14 amino acids. Sequencing of TCR beta was carried out in blood CD8+ and CD4+ T cells. The chain joins TRBV12-3 or TRBV12-4 to TRBJ2-3, with a tentative D call TRBD2 (5 bases). The sequence derives from a human donor with multiple sclerosis. Sequenced sample: CD4+ T cells from PBMCs. The CDR3 protein is CASRDEGVTDTQYF. The CDR3 DNA follows: TGTGCCAGCAGAGACGAGGGAGTCACAGATACGCAGTATTTT.